Described below is a single TCR beta chain sequence and its context. The antigen is undetermined. Trimming pared 4 bases from V and 3 bases from J, leaving 22 bases between. The CDR3 contains 17 residues. Germline V gene sequence: CDR1 MNHEY, CDR2 SVGEGT. This record comes from a study of T-cell memory formation after mild COVID-19. General study points: Detection of some responders pre-infection suggested pre-existing cross-reactive memory T cells participated.

Barcoded TCR alpha and TCR beta cDNA libraries with UMIs came from 5'RACE using constant-segment primers. Each CDR3 protein is one row after TCRdb ran MiXCR on the 5' RACE reads. The table records roughly 500,000 distinct CDR3 sequences, around 21% of them present only once. Sequencing was performed on PBMCs or a T cell subset sorted from them (not recorded which). The genes are TRBV6-2 or TRBV6-3 and TRBJ2-7; weak D call: TRBD2 (5 bases). This receptor was obtained from an adult woman who had mild COVID-19 (a few samples of this study predate the infection). Cell type and time point are not known. In DNA form, the CDR3 reads TGTGCCAGCAGTTGGGTCCCTCCGGCCGGTCGGGACTACGAGCAGTACTTC. This sequence encodes CASSWVPPAGRDYEQYF.